Listed below are T cell receptor beta chains from one sample, sequenced in a study of blood T cell repertoires in COVID-19. Profiled with immunoSEQ multiplex PCR; TCRdb holds only in-frame clones, not every one. The sample holds around 450,000 clones, roughly 88% seen once. The sequenced sample consisted of PBMCs or T cells enriched from blood (not recorded which). These receptors originate from a man between 18 and 35 years old who had recovered from COVID-19. Both conserved end residues are part of each CDR3. The D gene is left open where the match is weak. Rows may omit the clone size; those that give it use once, few, many or a size class.

d_gene	j_gene	v_gene	abundance	CDR3aa	CDR3nt
-	TRBJ1-1	TRBV5-5	once	CASSPPGTLNTEAFF	TGTGCCAGCAGCCCGCCCGGGACTTTGAACACTGAAGCTTTCTTT
TRBD1	TRBJ1-2	TRBV3-1/TRBV3-2	once	CASSQETVDRLYGYTF	TGTGCCAGCAGCCAAGAAACCGTGGACAGGCTTTATGGCTACACCTTC
-	TRBJ1-3	TRBV5-4	-	CASSARGLGFSGNTIYF	TGTGCCAGCAGCGCCCGGGGATTGGGGTTCTCTGGAAACACCATATATTTT
-	TRBJ2-7	TRBV2	-	CASISNPTYEQYF	TGTGCCAGCATTTCCAATCCCACCTACGAGCAGTACTTC
-	TRBJ1-5	TRBV12-3/TRBV12-4	-	CASTGRNNQPQHF	TGTGCCAGCACAGGTAGAAACAATCAGCCCCAGCATTTT
-	TRBJ2-7	TRBV7-6	few	CASSNGQTGGGKQYF	TGTGCCAGCAGTAACGGACAGACGGGAGGAGGGAAGCAGTACTTC
TRBD1	TRBJ2-1	TRBV28	-	CASSLYRRQGRNEQFF	TGTGCCAGCAGTTTATATCGAAGACAGGGCCGCAATGAGCAGTTCTTC
-	TRBJ2-7	TRBV7-4	-	CASSSTPGQLYEQYF	TGTGCCAGCAGCTCTACCCCGGGACAACTCTACGAGCAGTACTTC
-	TRBJ1-2	TRBV2	-	CASSEALYGYTF	TGTGCCAGCTCGGAGGCCCTCTATGGCTACACCTTC
-	TRBJ2-2	TRBV30	-	CAWNRGGTGELFF	TGTGCCTGGAACAGGGGGGGGACCGGGGAGCTGTTTTTT
TRBD1	TRBJ1-6	TRBV2	-	CASIRDRAAGSPLHF	TGTGCCAGCATTAGGGACAGGGCGGCTGGGTCACCCCTCCACTTT
TRBD1	TRBJ1-6	TRBV2	-	CASSPGTGDSPLHF	TGTGCCAGCAGCCCCGGGACAGGAGATTCACCCCTCCACTTT